This TCR beta chain came from a study of blood T cells in healthy people across ages. Study as a whole: Per two T cells, about one barcoded beta molecule was captured through template switching.

Whole-study findings and limits: Naive T cell percentage showed a strong correlation with TCR beta diversity.

PCR was performed a second time for about 7 to 12 cycles using a sample-barcoded 5' primer and a J-beta primer mix. Every sample produced at least 2.5 million CDR3-containing paired-end reads. TCRdb reprocessed the 5' RACE reads with MiXCR, giving one entry per CDR3 protein. The table records 600,000 to 800,000 distinct CDR3 sequences, about 51% of them present only once. This clonotype was detected only once. The antigen remains unidentified. Trimming cost V 1 base and J 5 bases, with 18 bases left between them. Germline loops: CDR1 SGHDT, CDR2 YYEEEE. This CDR3 has 16 amino acids. Sequenced sample: blood. The V and J genes are TRBV5-6 and TRBJ1-1, with a possible D match to TRBD1 (5 bases). The clonotype comes from a woman older than 75 in good health. The CDR3 protein is CASSLRRGTGKTEAFF. In nucleotides, the CDR3 is TGTGCCAGCAGCTTGAGAAGGGGTACGGGTAAGACTGAAGCTTTCTTT.